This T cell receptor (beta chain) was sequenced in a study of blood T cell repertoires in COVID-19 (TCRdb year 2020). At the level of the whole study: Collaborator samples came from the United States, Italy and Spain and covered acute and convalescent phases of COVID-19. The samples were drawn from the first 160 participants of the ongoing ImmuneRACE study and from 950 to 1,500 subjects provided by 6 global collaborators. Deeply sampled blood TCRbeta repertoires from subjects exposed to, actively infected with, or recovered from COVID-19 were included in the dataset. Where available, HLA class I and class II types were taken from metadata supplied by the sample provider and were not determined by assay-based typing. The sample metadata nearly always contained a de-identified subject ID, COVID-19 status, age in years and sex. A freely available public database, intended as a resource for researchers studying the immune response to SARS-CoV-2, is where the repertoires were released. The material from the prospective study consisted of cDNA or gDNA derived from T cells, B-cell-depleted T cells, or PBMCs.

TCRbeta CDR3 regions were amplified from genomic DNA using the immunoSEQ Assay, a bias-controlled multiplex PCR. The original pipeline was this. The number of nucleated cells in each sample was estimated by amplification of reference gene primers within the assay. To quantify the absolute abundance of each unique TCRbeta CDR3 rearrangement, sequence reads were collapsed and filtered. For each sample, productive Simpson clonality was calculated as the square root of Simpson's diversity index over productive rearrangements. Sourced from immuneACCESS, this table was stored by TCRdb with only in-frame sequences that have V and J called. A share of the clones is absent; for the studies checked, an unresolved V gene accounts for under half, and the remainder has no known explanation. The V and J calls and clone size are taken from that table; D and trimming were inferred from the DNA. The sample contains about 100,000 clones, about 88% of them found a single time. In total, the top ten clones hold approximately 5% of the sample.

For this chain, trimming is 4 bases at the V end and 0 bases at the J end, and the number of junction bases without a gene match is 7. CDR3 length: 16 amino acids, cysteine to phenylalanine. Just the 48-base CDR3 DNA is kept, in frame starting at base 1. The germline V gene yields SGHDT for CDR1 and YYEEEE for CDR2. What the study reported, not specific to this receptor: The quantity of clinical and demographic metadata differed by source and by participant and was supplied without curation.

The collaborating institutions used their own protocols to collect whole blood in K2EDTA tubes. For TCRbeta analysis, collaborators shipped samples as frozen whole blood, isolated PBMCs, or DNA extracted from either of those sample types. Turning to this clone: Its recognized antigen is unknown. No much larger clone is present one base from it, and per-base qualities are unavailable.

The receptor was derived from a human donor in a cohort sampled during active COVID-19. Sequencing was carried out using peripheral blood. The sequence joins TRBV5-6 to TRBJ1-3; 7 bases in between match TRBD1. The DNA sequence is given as TGTGCCAGCAGCCGGAGACAGGGACTCTCTGGAAACACCATATATTTT. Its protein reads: CASSRRQGLSGNTIYF.